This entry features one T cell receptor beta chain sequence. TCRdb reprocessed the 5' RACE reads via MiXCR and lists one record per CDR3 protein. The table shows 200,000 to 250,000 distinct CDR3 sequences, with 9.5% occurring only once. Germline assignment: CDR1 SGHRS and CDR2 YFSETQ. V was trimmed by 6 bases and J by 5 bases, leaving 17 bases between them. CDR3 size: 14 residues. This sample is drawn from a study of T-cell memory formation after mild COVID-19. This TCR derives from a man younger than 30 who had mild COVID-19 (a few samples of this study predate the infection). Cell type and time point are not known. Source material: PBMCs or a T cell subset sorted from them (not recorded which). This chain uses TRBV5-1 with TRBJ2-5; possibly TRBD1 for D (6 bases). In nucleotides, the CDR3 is TGCGCCAGCAACCGACAGACAGGAGGCGAGACCCAGTACTTC. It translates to CASNRQTGGETQYF.